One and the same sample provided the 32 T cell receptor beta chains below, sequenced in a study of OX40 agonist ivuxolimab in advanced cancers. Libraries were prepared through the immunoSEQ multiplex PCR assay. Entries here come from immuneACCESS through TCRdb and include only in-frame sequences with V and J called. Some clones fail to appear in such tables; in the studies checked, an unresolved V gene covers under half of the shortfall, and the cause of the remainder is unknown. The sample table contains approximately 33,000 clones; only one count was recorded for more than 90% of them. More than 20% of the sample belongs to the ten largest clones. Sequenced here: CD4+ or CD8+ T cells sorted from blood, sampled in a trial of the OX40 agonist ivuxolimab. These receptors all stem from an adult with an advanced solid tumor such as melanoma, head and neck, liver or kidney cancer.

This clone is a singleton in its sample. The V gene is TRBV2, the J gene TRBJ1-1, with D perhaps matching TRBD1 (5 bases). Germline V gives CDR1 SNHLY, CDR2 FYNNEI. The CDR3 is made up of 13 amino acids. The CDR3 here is CGTGQGPNTEAFF. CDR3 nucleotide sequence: TGTGGCACGGGGCAGGGACCGAACACTGAAGCTTTCTTT.

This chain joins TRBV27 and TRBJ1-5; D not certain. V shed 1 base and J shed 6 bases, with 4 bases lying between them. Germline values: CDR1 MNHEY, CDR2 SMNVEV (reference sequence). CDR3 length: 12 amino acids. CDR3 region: CASSLLGQPQHF. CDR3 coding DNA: TGTGCCAGCAGTTTATTAGGTCAGCCCCAGCATTTT.

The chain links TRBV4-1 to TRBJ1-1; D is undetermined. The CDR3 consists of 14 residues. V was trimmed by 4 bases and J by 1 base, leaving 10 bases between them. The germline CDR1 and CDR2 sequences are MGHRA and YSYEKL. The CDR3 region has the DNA TGCGCCAGCAGCCTAGTGGGAGGGAACACTGAAGCTTTCTTT. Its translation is CASSLVGGNTEAFF.

The CDR3 DNA follows: TGTGCCAGCGAGAACTCCTACAATGAGCAGTTCTTC. It is translated as CASENSYNEQFF. The chain joins TRBV19 to TRBJ2-1; D ambiguous. The germline gives CDR1 LNHDA, CDR2 SQIVND (reference sequence). The CDR3 is 12 amino acids. Trimming took 9 bases from V and 0 from J, leaving 6 bases between them.

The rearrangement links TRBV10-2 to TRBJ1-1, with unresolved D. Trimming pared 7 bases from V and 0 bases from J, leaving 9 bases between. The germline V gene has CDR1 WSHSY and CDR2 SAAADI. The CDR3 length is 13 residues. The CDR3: CASTNSMNTEAFF. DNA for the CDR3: TGCGCCAGCACAAATTCGATGAACACTGAAGCTTTCTTT.

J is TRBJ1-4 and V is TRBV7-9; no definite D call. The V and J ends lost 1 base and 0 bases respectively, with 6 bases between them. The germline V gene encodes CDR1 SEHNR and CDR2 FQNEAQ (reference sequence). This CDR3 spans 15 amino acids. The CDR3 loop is CASSLGPTTNEKLFF. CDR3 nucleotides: TGTGCCAGCAGCTTAGGGCCTACAACTAATGAAAAACTGTTTTTT. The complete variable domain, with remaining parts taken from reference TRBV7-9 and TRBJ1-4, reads DTGVSQNPRHKITKRGQNVTFRCDPISEHNRLYWYRQTLGQGPEFLTYFQNEAQLEKSRLLSDRFSAERPKGSFSTLEIQRTEQGDSAMYLCASSLGPTTNEKLFFGSGTQLSVL.

For the CDR3, the DNA is TGCGCCAGCAGTGGAGGGTTCAACGAGCAGTACTTC. Protein: CASSGGFNEQYF. The chain employs TRBV10-1 and TRBJ2-7, with D tentatively TRBD2 (5 bases). CDR1 is WNHNN, CDR2 SYGVQD, per germline (reference sequence). Trimming pared 4 bases from V and 5 bases from J, leaving 9 bases between. The CDR3 totals 12 residues.

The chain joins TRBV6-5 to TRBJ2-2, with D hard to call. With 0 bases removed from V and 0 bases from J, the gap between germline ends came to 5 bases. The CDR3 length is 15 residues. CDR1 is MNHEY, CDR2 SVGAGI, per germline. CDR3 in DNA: TGTGCCAGCAGTTACTCGCAGACGAACACCGGGGAGCTGTTTTTT. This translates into CASSYSQTNTGELFF.

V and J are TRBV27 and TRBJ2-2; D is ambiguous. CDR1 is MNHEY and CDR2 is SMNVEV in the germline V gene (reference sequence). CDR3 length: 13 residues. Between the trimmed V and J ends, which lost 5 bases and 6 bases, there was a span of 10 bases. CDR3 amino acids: CASSPYNAGELFF. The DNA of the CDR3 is TGTGCCAGCAGTCCATATAATGCCGGGGAGCTGTTTTTT.

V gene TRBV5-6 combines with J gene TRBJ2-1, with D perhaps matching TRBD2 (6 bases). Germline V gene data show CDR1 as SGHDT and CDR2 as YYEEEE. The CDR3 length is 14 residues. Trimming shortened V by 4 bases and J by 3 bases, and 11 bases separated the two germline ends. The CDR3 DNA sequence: TGTGCCAGCAGCCATTCGGACTACTACAATGAGCAGTTCTTC. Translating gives CASSHSDYYNEQFF.

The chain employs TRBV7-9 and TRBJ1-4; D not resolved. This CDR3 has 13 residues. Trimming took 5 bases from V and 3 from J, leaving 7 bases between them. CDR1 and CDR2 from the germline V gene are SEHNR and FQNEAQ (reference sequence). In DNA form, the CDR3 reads TGTGCCAGCAGCGGGATAGCTAATGAAAAACTGTTTTTT. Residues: CASSGIANEKLFF. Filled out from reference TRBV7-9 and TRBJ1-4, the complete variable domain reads DTGVSQNPRHKITKRGQNVTFRCDPISEHNRLYWYRQTLGQGPEFLTYFQNEAQLEKSRLLSDRFSAERPKGSFSTLEIQRTEQGDSAMYLCASSGIANEKLFFGSGTQLSVL.

CDR3 sequence: CASRGEVNEQFF. CDR3 DNA: TGTGCCAGCAGAGGGGAGGTCAATGAGCAGTTCTTC. The chain has TRBV11-2 and TRBJ2-1; D possibly corresponds to TRBD2 (6 bases). The V end lost 6 bases, the J end lost 6 bases, and 9 bases lay between the germline ends. Germline values: CDR1 SGHAT, CDR2 FQNNGV. The CDR3 consists of 12 residues.

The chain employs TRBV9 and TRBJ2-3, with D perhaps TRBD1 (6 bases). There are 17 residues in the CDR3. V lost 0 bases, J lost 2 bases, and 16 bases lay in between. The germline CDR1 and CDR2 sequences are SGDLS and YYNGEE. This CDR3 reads CASSVEGRGSFTDTQYF. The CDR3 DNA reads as TGTGCCAGCAGCGTAGAGGGAAGGGGGTCCTTCACAGATACGCAGTATTTT.

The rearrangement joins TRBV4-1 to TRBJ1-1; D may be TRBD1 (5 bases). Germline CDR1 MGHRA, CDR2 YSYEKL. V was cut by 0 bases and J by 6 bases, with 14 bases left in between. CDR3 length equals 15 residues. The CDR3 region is CASSQEGAGNPEAFF. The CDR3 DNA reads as TGCGCCAGCAGCCAAGAAGGGGCAGGAAACCCTGAAGCTTTCTTT.

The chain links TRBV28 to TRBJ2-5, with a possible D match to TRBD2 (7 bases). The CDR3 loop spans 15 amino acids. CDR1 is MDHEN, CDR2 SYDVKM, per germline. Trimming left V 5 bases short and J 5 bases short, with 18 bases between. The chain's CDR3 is CASSVAGAQAETQYF. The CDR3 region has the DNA TGTGCCAGCAGTGTCGCGGGGGCGCAGGCGGAGACCCAGTACTTC. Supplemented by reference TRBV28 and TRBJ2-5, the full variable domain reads DVKVTQSSRYLVKRTGEKVFLECVQDMDHENMFWYRQDPGLGLRLIYFSYDVKMKEKGDIPEGYSVSREKKERFSLILESASTNQTSMYLCASSVAGAQAETQYFGPGTRLLVL.

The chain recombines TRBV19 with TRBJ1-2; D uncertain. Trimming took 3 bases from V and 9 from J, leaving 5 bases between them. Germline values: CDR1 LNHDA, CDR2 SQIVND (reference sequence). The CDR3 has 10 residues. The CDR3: CASSMGSYTF. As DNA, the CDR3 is TGTGCCAGTAGTATGGGTAGCTACACCTTC.

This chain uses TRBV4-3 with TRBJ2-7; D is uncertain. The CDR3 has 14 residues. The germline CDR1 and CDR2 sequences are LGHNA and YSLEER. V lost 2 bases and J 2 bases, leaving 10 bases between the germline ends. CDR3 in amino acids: CASSQNSDAYEQYF. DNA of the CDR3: TGCGCCAGCAGCCAAAACAGCGATGCCTACGAGCAGTACTTC.

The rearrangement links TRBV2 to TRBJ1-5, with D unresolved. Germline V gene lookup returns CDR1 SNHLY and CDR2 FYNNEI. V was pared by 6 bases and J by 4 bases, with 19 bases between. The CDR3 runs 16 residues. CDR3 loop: CASSNPTVQTNQPQHF. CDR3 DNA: TGTGCCAGCAGCAACCCGACGGTTCAGACAAATCAGCCCCAGCATTTT.

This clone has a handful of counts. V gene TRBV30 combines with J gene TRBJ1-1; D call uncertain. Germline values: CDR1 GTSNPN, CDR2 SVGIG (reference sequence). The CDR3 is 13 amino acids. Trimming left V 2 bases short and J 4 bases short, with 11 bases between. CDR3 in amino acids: CAWSSGFSTEAFF. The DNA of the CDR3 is TGTGCCTGGAGTTCGGGGTTTAGCACTGAAGCTTTCTTT.

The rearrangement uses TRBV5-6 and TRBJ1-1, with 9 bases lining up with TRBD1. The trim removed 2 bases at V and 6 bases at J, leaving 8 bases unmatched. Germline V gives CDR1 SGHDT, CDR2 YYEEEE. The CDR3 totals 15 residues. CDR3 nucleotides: TGTGCCAGCAGCTTATTAGGACAGGGGTTCGCTGAAGCTTTCTTT. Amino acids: CASSLLGQGFAEAFF. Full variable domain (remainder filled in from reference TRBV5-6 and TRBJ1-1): DAGVTQSPTHLIKTRGQQVTLRCSPKSGHDTVSWYQQALGQGPQFIFQYYEEEERQRGNFPDRFSGHQFPNYSSELNVNALLLGDSALYLCASSLLGQGFAEAFFGQGTRLTVV.

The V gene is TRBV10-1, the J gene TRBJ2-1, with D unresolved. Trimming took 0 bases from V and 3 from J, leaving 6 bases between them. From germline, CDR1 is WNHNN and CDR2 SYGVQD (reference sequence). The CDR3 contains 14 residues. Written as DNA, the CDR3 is TGCGCCAGCAGTGAGTCAAACAGCTACAATGAGCAGTTCTTC. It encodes CASSESNSYNEQFF.

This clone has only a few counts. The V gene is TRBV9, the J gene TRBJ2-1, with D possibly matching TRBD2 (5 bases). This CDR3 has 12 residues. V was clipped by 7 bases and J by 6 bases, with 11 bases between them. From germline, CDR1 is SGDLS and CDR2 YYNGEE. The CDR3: CASAGRSNEQFF. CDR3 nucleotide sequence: TGTGCCAGCGCGGGTCGGAGCAATGAGCAGTTCTTC.

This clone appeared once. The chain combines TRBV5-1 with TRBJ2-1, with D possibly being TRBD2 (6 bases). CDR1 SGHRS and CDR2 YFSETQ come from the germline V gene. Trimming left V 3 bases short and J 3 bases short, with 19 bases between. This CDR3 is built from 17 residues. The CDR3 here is CASSSPGLELIYNEQFF. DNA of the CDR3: TGCGCCAGCAGCTCCCCGGGACTCGAGTTAATCTACAATGAGCAGTTCTTC.

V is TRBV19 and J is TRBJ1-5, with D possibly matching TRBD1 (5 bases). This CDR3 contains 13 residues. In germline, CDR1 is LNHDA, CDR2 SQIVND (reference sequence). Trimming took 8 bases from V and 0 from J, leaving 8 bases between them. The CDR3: CASCQGSNQPQHF. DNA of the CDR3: TGTGCCAGTTGCCAGGGTAGCAATCAGCCCCAGCATTTT. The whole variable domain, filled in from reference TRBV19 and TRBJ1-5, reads DGGITQSPKYLFRKEGQNVTLSCEQNLNHDAMYWYRQDPGQGLRLIYYSQIVNDFQKGDIAEGYSVSREKKESFPLTVTSAQKNPTAFYLCASCQGSNQPQHFGDGTRLSIL.

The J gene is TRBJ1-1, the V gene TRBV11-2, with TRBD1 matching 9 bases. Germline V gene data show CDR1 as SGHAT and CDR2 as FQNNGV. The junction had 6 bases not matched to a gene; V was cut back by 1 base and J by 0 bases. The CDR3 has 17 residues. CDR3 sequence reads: CASSLGTGAPLNTEAFF. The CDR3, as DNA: TGTGCCAGCAGCTTAGGGACAGGGGCCCCACTGAACACTGAAGCTTTCTTT.

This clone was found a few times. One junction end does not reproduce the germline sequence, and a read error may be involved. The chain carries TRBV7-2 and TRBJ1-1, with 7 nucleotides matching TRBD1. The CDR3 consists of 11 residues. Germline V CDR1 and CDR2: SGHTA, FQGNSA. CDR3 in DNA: TGTGCCAGCAGCCGGGACGGGACAGACTCTTTT. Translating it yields CASSRDGTDSF.

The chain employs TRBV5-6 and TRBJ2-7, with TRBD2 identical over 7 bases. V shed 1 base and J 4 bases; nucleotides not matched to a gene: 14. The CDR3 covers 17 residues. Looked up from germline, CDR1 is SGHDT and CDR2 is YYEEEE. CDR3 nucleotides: TGTGCCAGCAGCTTGTGGGTGTCTAGCGGAGAGAGTTACGAGCAGTACTTC. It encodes CASSLWVSSGESYEQYF.

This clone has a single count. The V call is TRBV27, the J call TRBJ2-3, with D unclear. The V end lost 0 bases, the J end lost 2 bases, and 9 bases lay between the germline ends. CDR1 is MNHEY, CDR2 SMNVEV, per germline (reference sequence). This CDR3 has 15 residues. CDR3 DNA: TGTGCCAGCAGTTTATCGACCCAGGTCACAGATACGCAGTATTTT. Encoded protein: CASSLSTQVTDTQYF.

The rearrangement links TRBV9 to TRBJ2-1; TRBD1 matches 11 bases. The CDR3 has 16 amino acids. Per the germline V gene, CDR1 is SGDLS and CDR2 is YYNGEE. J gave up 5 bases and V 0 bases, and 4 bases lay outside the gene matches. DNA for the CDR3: TGTGCCAGCAGCGTAGAAGGACAGGGGGCAAACAATGAGCAGTTCTTC. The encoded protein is CASSVEGQGANNEQFF. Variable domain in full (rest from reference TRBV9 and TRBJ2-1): DSGVTQTPKHLITATGQRVTLRCSPRSGDLSVYWYQQSLDQGLQFLIQYYNGEERAKGNILERFSAQQFPDLHSELNLSSLELGDSALYFCASSVEGQGANNEQFFGPGTRLTVL.

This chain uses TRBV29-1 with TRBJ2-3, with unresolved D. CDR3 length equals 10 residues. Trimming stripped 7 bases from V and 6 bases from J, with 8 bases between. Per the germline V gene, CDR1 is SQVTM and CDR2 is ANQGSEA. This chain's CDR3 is CSGTGDTQYF. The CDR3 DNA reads TGCAGCGGAACCGGGGATACGCAGTATTTT.

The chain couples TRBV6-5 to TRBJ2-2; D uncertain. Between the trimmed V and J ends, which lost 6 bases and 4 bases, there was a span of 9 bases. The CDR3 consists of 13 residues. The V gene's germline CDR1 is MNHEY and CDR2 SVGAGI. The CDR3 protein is CASSQGSTGELFF. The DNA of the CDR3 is TGTGCCAGCAGCCAAGGGTCCACCGGGGAGCTGTTTTTT.

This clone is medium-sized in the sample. The CDR3 DNA follows: TGTGCCATCCCCAATGCCGGGCCGGACAAAGTTAAAAACTATGGCTACACCTTC. Translated, it gives CAIPNAGPDKVKNYGYTF. The rearrangement uses TRBV21-1 and TRBJ1-2; the table's D call, TRBD1, was not checked against the DNA. TRBV21-1 is designated a pseudogene. CDR3 length: 18 amino acids.